The 9 T cell receptor beta chains below come from one sample, sequenced in a study of T-cell memory formation after mild COVID-19. TCRdb reanalysed the 5' RACE reads using MiXCR and keeps one entry per CDR3 protein. The sample yields around 500,000 distinct CDR3 sequences, over 15% seen once. Sequencing was done on a sample of PBMCs or a T cell subset sorted from them (not recorded which). Every receptor here comes from an adult woman who had mild COVID-19 (a few samples of this study predate the infection). Cell type and time point are not known.

This chain uses TRBV6-1 with TRBJ2-3; possible D gene TRBD2, 5 bases. This CDR3 region has 14 residues. CDR1 is MNHNS, CDR2 SASEGT, per germline. V was clipped by 8 bases and J by 2 bases, with 14 bases between them. The CDR3 sequence: CASSGTSITDTQYF. The CDR3 nucleotides are TGTGCCAGCTCGGGAACCTCCATCACAGATACGCAGTATTTT.

The chain couples TRBV29-1 to TRBJ2-3; D perhaps matches TRBD2 (6 bases). V dropped 5 bases and J dropped 2 bases, with 14 bases sitting between them. There are 14 residues in the CDR3. Germline CDR1 and CDR2: SQVTM and ANQGSEA. CDR3 in DNA: TGCAGCGTTAAGCTCAGGGAGGTCACAGATACGCAGTATTTT. It encodes CSVKLREVTDTQYF.

This clonotype was seen a few times. This rearrangement joins TRBV6-1 to TRBJ2-1; a possible D gene is TRBD2 (5 bases). V was pared by 10 bases and J by 3 bases, with 19 bases between. The CDR3 extends over 15 amino acids. CDR1 MNHNS and CDR2 SASEGT come from the germline V gene. The CDR3 DNA sequence: TGTGCCACCACTTTGAGGGAGATTGGCTACAATGAGCAGTTCTTC. It codes for CATTLREIGYNEQFF.

The table lists this clonotype with a few counts. The J gene is TRBJ2-3, the V gene TRBV9, with 11 positions matching TRBD2. The germline gives CDR1 SGDLS, CDR2 YYNGEE. CDR3 length equals 16 residues. V was clipped by 0 bases and J by 5 bases; unmatched bases: 5. This CDR3 is CASSVGGSGGGDTQYF. The CDR3 region has the DNA TGTGCCAGCAGCGTAGGAGGTAGCGGGGGGGGAGATACGCAGTATTTT. The whole variable domain, remainder taken from reference TRBV9 and TRBJ2-3, is DSGVTQTPKHLITATGQRVTLRCSPRSGDLSVYWYQQSLDQGLQFLIQYYNGEERAKGNILERFSAQQFPDLHSELNLSSLELGDSALYFCASSVGGSGGGDTQYFGPGTRLTVL.

This clonotype was counted at least ten times. This chain links TRBV5-1 with TRBJ2-7; D possibly corresponds to TRBD2 (6 bases). The CDR3 totals 14 residues. V dropped 7 bases and J dropped 2 bases, with 16 bases sitting between them. In germline, CDR1 is SGHRS, CDR2 YFSETQ. The DNA of the CDR3 is TGCGCCAGCTTGGAGGAGGGGAGCCCCTACGAGCAGTACTTC. Translation gives CASLEEGSPYEQYF.

This clonotype has more than one count but fewer than ten. V is TRBV12-3 or TRBV12-4 and J is TRBJ1-1; D ambiguous. This CDR3 has 15 amino acids. V lost 1 base and J 7 bases, leaving 16 bases between the germline ends. The CDR3 DNA reads as TGTGCCAGCAGTTTAGGATCCCCCAGGAACCTTGAAGCTTTCTTT. The encoded protein is CASSLGSPRNLEAFF.

The chain joins TRBV24-1 to TRBJ2-5, with a weak D call TRBD2 (5 bases). The CDR3 consists of 16 residues. Deletions cut 1 base from V and 4 bases from J, with 15 bases between. Germline-derived CDR1 and CDR2 are KGHDR and SFDVKD. CDR3: CATSDFKGKAGETQYF. The CDR3 DNA follows: TGTGCCACCAGTGATTTTAAGGGTAAGGCGGGAGAGACCCAGTACTTC.

This chain connects TRBV12-3 or TRBV12-4 to TRBJ2-1; 7 bases fit TRBD2. There are 15 residues in the CDR3. Trimming took 7 bases from V and 10 from J; bases not matched to a gene: 16. CDR3 sequence reads: CASTLRTSFATEQFF. Here the CDR3 DNA reads TGTGCCAGCACCTTGAGGACTAGTTTCGCCACCGAGCAGTTCTTC.

This chain joins TRBV6-5 and TRBJ2-1; 14 bases line up with TRBD2. With V trimmed by 5 bases and J by 0 bases, 12 bases remained unmatched. Per germline, CDR1 MNHEY and CDR2 SVGAGI. The CDR3 is 20 residues long. The CDR3 region has the DNA TGTGCCAGCAGTATAGACCCGGGACTAGCGGGAGCCAACTCCTACAATGAGCAGTTCTTC. It yields the protein CASSIDPGLAGANSYNEQFF.